A single sample gave rise to the 17 T cell receptor beta chains below, sequenced in a study of blood T cell repertoires in COVID-19. Clones were read by immunoSEQ multiplex PCR, and TCRdb kept only the in-frame ones, dropping some. The profile shows approximately 82,000 clones, about 86% of them singletons. Sequencing used peripheral blood. All receptors derive from an older woman with acute or convalescent COVID-19.

This clone came up a few times. The gene calls are TRBV6-5 and TRBJ1-1; D remains ambiguous. Germline V CDR1 and CDR2: MNHEY, SVGAGI. This CDR3 region has 14 residues. V dropped 3 bases and J dropped 5 bases, with 13 bases sitting between them. CDR3 amino acids: CASSYPGLGTEAFF. For the CDR3, the DNA is TGTGCCAGCAGTTATCCTGGGCTGGGTACTGAAGCTTTCTTT.

This clone was seen more than once but under ten times. This rearrangement joins TRBV27 to TRBJ1-6; weak D call: TRBD1 (6 bases). Germline values: CDR1 MNHEY, CDR2 SMNVEV (reference sequence). The CDR3 totals 14 residues. V was cut by 4 bases and J by 5 bases, with 9 bases left in between. The CDR3 sequence: CASSSWTDNSPLHF. DNA for the CDR3: TGTGCCAGCAGTTCATGGACAGATAATTCACCCCTCCACTTT.

The V call is TRBV3-1 (or the pseudogene TRBV3-2), the J call TRBJ2-7, with 8 bases matching TRBD1. The length of the CDR3 is 15 residues. Losses at the gene ends were 0 bases for V and 3 bases for J; bases not matched to a gene: 4. CDR1 LGHDT and CDR2 YNNKEL come from the germline V gene (reference sequence). Written as DNA, the CDR3 is TGTGCCAGCAGCCAAGAGGGACAGGCCGTCTACGAGCAGTACTTC. Protein product: CASSQEGQAVYEQYF.

This clone was recorded a few times. The V call is TRBV4-1, the J call TRBJ1-4; D uncertain. This CDR3 contains 15 residues. V lost 1 base and J lost 10, with 16 bases in between. Germline CDR1 MGHRA, CDR2 YSYEKL. The CDR3 is CASSQGSGFLGKLFF. The CDR3 DNA reads as TGCGCCAGCAGCCAAGGTTCAGGCTTCTTGGGAAAACTGTTTTTT.

The J gene is TRBJ2-3, the V gene TRBV7-9; tentative D call: TRBD2 (5 bases). CDR3 length: 14 amino acids. V lost 1 base and J lost 8, with 13 bases in between. Germline V CDR1 and CDR2: SEHNR, FQNEAQ (reference sequence). The CDR3 protein is CASSLGGRGSTQYF. Here the CDR3 DNA reads TGTGCCAGCAGCTTAGGCGGTCGGGGAAGTACGCAGTATTTT.

The V gene is TRBV19, the J gene TRBJ1-6; possible D gene TRBD1, 5 bases. The CDR3 loop spans 15 amino acids. CDR1 and CDR2 from the germline V gene are LNHDA and SQIVND (reference sequence). Trimming took 3 bases from V and 7 from J, leaving 13 bases between them. This CDR3 is CASSIEEGNNSPLHF. The CDR3 nucleotides are TGTGCCAGTAGTATCGAGGAGGGGAACAATTCACCCCTCCACTTT.

This chain uses TRBV5-1 with TRBJ2-2; D is undetermined. CDR3 length: 15 amino acids. The V gene lost 0 bases and the J gene lost 6 bases, with 12 bases spanning the gap. Looked up from germline, CDR1 is SGHRS and CDR2 is YFSETQ. The CDR3 DNA sequence: TGCGCCAGCAGCTTGGATACAGAGATGGCCGGGGAGCTGTTTTTT. It translates to CASSLDTEMAGELFF.

The rearrangement joins TRBV7-9 to TRBJ1-4; perhaps TRBD1 as D (5 bases). There are 15 residues in the CDR3. Trimming took off 5 bases at V and 5 bases at J, with 15 bases between the two ends. Looked up from germline, CDR1 is SEHNR and CDR2 is FQNEAQ (reference sequence). The CDR3 loop reads CASSRTATDNEKLFF. The CDR3 DNA follows: TGTGCCAGCAGCCGGACCGCGACAGACAATGAAAAACTGTTTTTT.

V gene TRBV5-1 combines with J gene TRBJ1-3, with 7 bases matching TRBD1. V was clipped by 5 bases and J by 4 bases; unmatched bases: 6. Germline CDR1 SGHRS, CDR2 YFSETQ. The CDR3 is made up of 14 amino acids. In DNA form, the CDR3 reads TGCGCCAGCAGGCCCGGGACAGAAGGAAACACCATATATTTT. Protein product: CASRPGTEGNTIYF.

The chain links TRBV10-1 to TRBJ2-1, with TRBD2 identical over 13 bases. CDR1 WNHNN and CDR2 SYGVQD come from the germline V gene (reference sequence). The junction had 7 bases not matched to a gene; V was cut back by 6 bases and J by 2 bases. The CDR3 is 17 residues long. In DNA form, the CDR3 reads TGCGCCAGCAGGCCGGGACTAGCGGGACAAGCCTACAATGAGCAGTTCTTC. Protein: CASRPGLAGQAYNEQFF.

The genes are TRBV7-2 and TRBJ2-7; tentatively, D is TRBD2 (7 bases). V lost 4 bases and J lost 1, with 11 bases in between. Germline V CDR1 and CDR2: SGHTA, FQGNSA. CDR3 size: 14 residues. Here the CDR3 reads CASSYREGSYEQYF. The CDR3 nucleotides read TGTGCCAGCAGCTACAGGGAGGGATCCTACGAGCAGTACTTC.

J is TRBJ1-2 and V is TRBV6-6; 9 positions match TRBD1. This CDR3 is built from 16 residues. Germline V gene lookup returns CDR1 MNHNY and CDR2 SVGAGI (reference sequence). The ends lost 1 base at V and 5 bases at J; junction bases unmatched: 8. CDR3 DNA: TGTGCCAGCAGTTACTTAACGGGACAGGGACTATATGGCTACACCTTC. This encodes CASSYLTGQGLYGYTF.

The chain carries TRBV5-1 and TRBJ2-1; TRBD1 is a possible D gene (6 bases). This CDR3 is 13 amino acids long. V was shortened by 4 bases and J by 10 bases, with 15 bases between the two germline ends. In germline, CDR1 is SGHRS, CDR2 YFSETQ. The CDR3 here is CASSPLTGHEQFF. In DNA, the CDR3 is TGCGCCAGCAGCCCTCTCACGGGACACGAGCAGTTCTTC.

This clone has just one count. The chain employs TRBV5-4 and TRBJ1-6; maybe TRBD1 (5 bases). Trimming pared 0 bases from V and 5 bases from J, leaving 6 bases between. This CDR3 has 14 residues. Germline-derived CDR1 and CDR2 are SGHNT and YYREEE (reference sequence). In DNA form, the CDR3 reads TGTGCCAGCAGCTTGGCGGGGGATAATTCACCCCTCCACTTT. Its translation: CASSLAGDNSPLHF.

The rearrangement joins TRBV3-1 (or the pseudogene TRBV3-2) to TRBJ2-5; 13 bases are shared with TRBD2. The germline V gene encodes CDR1 LGHDT and CDR2 YNNKEL (reference sequence). The CDR3 loop spans 17 amino acids. The junction had 9 bases not matched to a gene; V was cut back by 4 bases and J by 4 bases. The CDR3 reads CASSPGLAGVPTETQYF. The CDR3 nucleotides are TGTGCCAGCAGCCCCGGACTAGCGGGAGTTCCAACAGAGACCCAGTACTTC.

The rearrangement uses TRBV5-5 and TRBJ2-2, with D unresolved. The V gene lost 4 bases and the J gene lost 4 bases, with 14 bases spanning the gap. Per germline, CDR1 SGHKS and CDR2 YYEKEE (reference sequence). This CDR3 is built from 15 residues. The CDR3, as DNA: TGTGCCAGCAGCGCTGGTGGCGGTCCCACCGGGGAGCTGTTTTTT. This translates into CASSAGGGPTGELFF. Together with reference TRBV5-5 and TRBJ2-2, the CDR3 gives the full variable domain: DAGVTQSPTHLIKTRGQQVTLRCSPISGHKSVSWYQQVLGQGPQFIFQYYEKEERGRGNFPDRFSARQFPNYSSELNVNALLLGDSALYLCASSAGGGPTGELFFGEGSRLTVL.

The V call is TRBV6-2 or TRBV6-3, the J call TRBJ2-7, with D perhaps matching TRBD1 (6 bases). The CDR3 runs 15 residues. The germline gives CDR1 MNHEY, CDR2 SVGEGT. Trimming shortened V by 5 bases and J by 5 bases, and 19 bases separated the two germline ends. In nucleotides, the CDR3 is TGTGCCAGCAGTACCCCCCTGACAGGTGTCCACGAGCAGTACTTC. Encoded protein: CASSTPLTGVHEQYF.